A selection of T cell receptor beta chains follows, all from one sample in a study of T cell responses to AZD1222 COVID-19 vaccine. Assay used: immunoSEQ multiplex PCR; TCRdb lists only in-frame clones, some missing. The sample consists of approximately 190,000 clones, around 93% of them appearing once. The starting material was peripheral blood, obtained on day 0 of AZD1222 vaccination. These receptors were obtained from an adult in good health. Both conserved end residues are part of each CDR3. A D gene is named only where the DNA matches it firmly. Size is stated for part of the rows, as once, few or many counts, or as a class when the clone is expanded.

CDR3 DNA: TGTGCCACCGAACTTACAGGTTTCACCGGGGAGCTGTTTTTT; CDR3 protein: CATELTGFTGELFF; V gene: TRBV28; D gene: -; J gene: TRBJ2-2; clone size: -
CDR3 DNA: TGTGCCAGCAGCTTATCTTCCCGGGGGAACACCGGGGAGCTGTTTTTT; CDR3 protein: CASSLSSRGNTGELFF; V gene: TRBV7-8; D gene: -; J gene: TRBJ2-2; clone size: once
CDR3 DNA: TGTGCCAGCAGGGCCGCGGACAGGGTGAGAGGCTACACCTTC; CDR3 protein: CASRAADRVRGYTF; V gene: TRBV2; D gene: TRBD1; J gene: TRBJ1-2; clone size: -
CDR3 DNA: TGTGCCAGCAGTTTACGGGCAGGGGTAGCCTATGGCTACACCTTC; CDR3 protein: CASSLRAGVAYGYTF; V gene: TRBV27; D gene: -; J gene: TRBJ1-2; clone size: -
CDR3 DNA: TGTGCCAGCAGCCAATCGAGGGGAGTCGGCTATGGCTACACCTTC; CDR3 protein: CASSQSRGVGYGYTF; V gene: TRBV3-1/TRBV3-2; D gene: -; J gene: TRBJ1-2; clone size: -
CDR3 DNA: TGTGCCAGCAGCTCCTGGAGGGATGCCTCCTACGAGCAGTACTTC; CDR3 protein: CASSSWRDASYEQYF; V gene: TRBV11-2; D gene: -; J gene: TRBJ2-7; clone size: -
CDR3 DNA: TGTGCCATCAGTGAGCCTGACAGGGTGGGATCCTACGGGCAGTACTTC; CDR3 protein: CAISEPDRVGSYGQYF; V gene: TRBV10-3; D gene: TRBD1; J gene: TRBJ2-7; clone size: -
CDR3 DNA: TGTGCCAGCAGTTACCAGCGTGGGGGATTCGAAAAACTGTTTTTT; CDR3 protein: CASSYQRGGFEKLFF; V gene: TRBV28; D gene: -; J gene: TRBJ1-4; clone size: -
CDR3 DNA: TGTGCCAGCAGCGGGGGGACTAGCGGGAGGTCCCATGAGCAGTTCTTC; CDR3 protein: CASSGGTSGRSHEQFF; V gene: TRBV9; D gene: TRBD2; J gene: TRBJ2-1; clone size: -
CDR3 DNA: TGTGCCAGCAGCTTCACCACCGGGACTAGGAGGGCCTACAATGAGCAGTTCTTC; CDR3 protein: CASSFTTGTRRAYNEQFF; V gene: TRBV7-2; D gene: TRBD2; J gene: TRBJ2-1; clone size: -
CDR3 DNA: TGTGCCAGCAGCTTCCATGGCGGGGAGCTGTTTTTT; CDR3 protein: CASSFHGGELFF; V gene: TRBV7-8; D gene: -; J gene: TRBJ2-2; clone size: -
CDR3 DNA: TGCGCCAGCAGCCCAAGCATGCCAGATACGCAGTATTTT; CDR3 protein: CASSPSMPDTQYF; V gene: TRBV4-3; D gene: -; J gene: TRBJ2-3; clone size: -
CDR3 DNA: TGTGCCAGTTCCGAGGGGACAGGGCCCTACGAGCAGTACTTC; CDR3 protein: CASSEGTGPYEQYF; V gene: TRBV27; D gene: TRBD1; J gene: TRBJ2-7; clone size: -
CDR3 DNA: TGTGCCAGCAGAGCCGGGACAGGGTACACAGATACGCAGTATTTT; CDR3 protein: CASRAGTGYTDTQYF; V gene: TRBV5-8; D gene: TRBD1; J gene: TRBJ2-3; clone size: once
CDR3 DNA: TGTGCCAGCAGTCAGACCGGGACAGGAGAGACCCAGTACTTC; CDR3 protein: CASSQTGTGETQYF; V gene: TRBV6-5; D gene: TRBD1; J gene: TRBJ2-5; clone size: once
CDR3 DNA: TGTGCCAGTGATAGACAGGGGCTCGGAGAAGCTTTCTTT; CDR3 protein: CASDRQGLGEAFF; V gene: TRBV19; D gene: TRBD1; J gene: TRBJ1-1; clone size: -
CDR3 DNA: TGTGCCAGCATTAACACCAACTACGAGCAGTACTTC; CDR3 protein: CASINTNYEQYF; V gene: TRBV2; D gene: -; J gene: TRBJ2-7; clone size: -
CDR3 DNA: TGCGCCAGCAGCTTGGCGGAGAGCTCCTACAATGAGCAGTTCTTC; CDR3 protein: CASSLAESSYNEQFF; V gene: TRBV5-1; D gene: -; J gene: TRBJ2-1; clone size: -
CDR3 DNA: TGTGCCAGCAGTTTAGCGGGAGGGGTAGCAGATACGCAGTATTTT; CDR3 protein: CASSLAGGVADTQYF; V gene: TRBV28; D gene: TRBD2; J gene: TRBJ2-3; clone size: once
CDR3 DNA: TGTGCCAGCAGTTTAGGGACAGGGCTTTGGATAGATACGCAGTATTTT; CDR3 protein: CASSLGTGLWIDTQYF; V gene: TRBV6-5; D gene: TRBD1; J gene: TRBJ2-3; clone size: -
CDR3 DNA: TGTGCCAGCAGCGTAGATTTGGGGGGCACTGAAGCTTTCTTT; CDR3 protein: CASSVDLGGTEAFF; V gene: TRBV9; D gene: -; J gene: TRBJ1-1; clone size: -
CDR3 DNA: TGTGCCAGCAGCCCGACAGGGATCACTGAAGCTTTCTTT; CDR3 protein: CASSPTGITEAFF; V gene: TRBV6-5; D gene: TRBD1; J gene: TRBJ1-1; clone size: -
CDR3 DNA: TGCGCCAGCAGCTTGTTGGCAGGCACAGATACGCAGTATTTT; CDR3 protein: CASSLLAGTDTQYF; V gene: TRBV5-1; D gene: -; J gene: TRBJ2-3; clone size: -
CDR3 DNA: TGTGCCAGCAGCTTTTTTTCTGGTTCTGGAAACACCATATATTTT; CDR3 protein: CASSFFSGSGNTIYF; V gene: TRBV7-2; D gene: -; J gene: TRBJ1-3; clone size: -
CDR3 DNA: TGTGCCAGCAGTTATCTACAGGGTAGAACTGAAGCTTTCTTT; CDR3 protein: CASSYLQGRTEAFF; V gene: TRBV5-8; D gene: -; J gene: TRBJ1-1; clone size: -
CDR3 DNA: TGTGCCAGCAGCGTAGGAGCCTTGAGGACGCGTCCAGATACGCAGTATTTT; CDR3 protein: CASSVGALRTRPDTQYF; V gene: TRBV9; D gene: -; J gene: TRBJ2-3; clone size: -
CDR3 DNA: TGTGCCAGCAGTTTAGCTAGAGACACAGATACGCAGTATTTT; CDR3 protein: CASSLARDTDTQYF; V gene: TRBV28; D gene: -; J gene: TRBJ2-3; clone size: -
CDR3 DNA: TGCGCCAGCAGCCAGGACAGTCTACCCTACGAGCAGTACTTC; CDR3 protein: CASSQDSLPYEQYF; V gene: TRBV5-1; D gene: -; J gene: TRBJ2-7; clone size: -